This T cell receptor (beta chain) was identified during a study of shared T cell receptors in the human thymus (dated by TCRdb to about 2021). Turning to the overall study: The study examined how the human thymus generates shared, self-reactive T-cell receptor alpha chains.

The library was built by means of the immunoSEQ multiplex PCR assay. TCRdb provides this immuneACCESS table in a form limited to in-frame rearrangements. Some clones are lacking; in checked studies, under half of them reflect an unresolved V gene, and why the rest are absent is not known. This sample holds roughly 550,000 clones; about 80% were observed only once. Around 0.012% of the sample belongs to the ten largest clones. Comments on this clone: Its specific antigen is unknown. Per-base quality was not reported, and no clone a single base away is much larger than it.

After removal of 1 base from V and 4 bases from J, the junction retains 8 bases not matched to a gene. From its cysteine to its phenylalanine, the CDR3 spans 16 amino acids. The CDR3 DNA has 48 bases and is translated from base 1. CDR1 and CDR2, looked up from the germline V gene, are MGHRA and YSYEKL. The same data also contributed to another study, on human thymus T cells. The second source states: Donors were immunologically healthy infants undergoing open corrective cardiac surgery for congenital heart defects in Finland. Thymus tissue was obtained as surgical resects removed during corrective cardiac surgery. Usage of V and J gene segments appeared to be biased in both the thymic and the peripheral blood repertoires. The related research found that thymic TCR repertoires overlapped highly between unrelated individuals. TCR alpha and beta repertoires from under 10 infant thymus samples and a few related peripheral blood samples were characterized in the study. The cohort included about 6 male and a couple of female infants, with donor ages spanning 7 to 244 days. After being mechanically released from the tissue, thymocytes were kept at -70 degrees C in pellets of about 9-32 million cells. A QIAsymphony instrument was used to extract genomic DNA from frozen cell pellets. Using the immunoSEQ multiplex PCR assay, the TCRB and TCRAD loci were amplified from a standardized quantity of quality-controlled genomic DNA. The amplicons spanned the V(D)J region and were long enough to cover the CDR3 and allow V and J genes to be identified. The amplicons were sequenced on an Illumina platform via the commercial immunoSEQ service. Primer bias and sequencing errors were corrected as previously described, and TCRAD and TCRB were defined on the basis of the IMGT database. Analysis of the repertoires was done with immunoSEQ Analyzer 3.0 and VDJTools and included basic statistics, V/J segment usage, diversity estimates, rarefaction and pairwise overlap. Diversity was estimated with Chao1, ChaoE, Efron-Thisted, Shannon and inverse Simpson indices, and also on datasets down-sampled to the smallest sample. Repertoire overlap was determined by strict matching of CDR3 nucleotide sequence, V gene and J gene, and Jaccard-based multidimensional scaling clustering was applied. On average, thymus samples gave 800,000 or so unique TCRB clonotypes, whereas blood samples gave roughly 80,000.

Sequences were obtained from thymocytes. The chain uses TRBV4-1 and TRBJ1-2, and TRBD1 aligns with 8 junction nucleotides. This TCR derives from a boy in the first two years of life with a congenital heart defect. Donor details come from another sample of the same person, matched by shared clones. The CDR3 protein sequence reads: CASSQGLRDRLYGYTF. The sequence in DNA is TGCGCCAGCAGCCAAGGGTTACGGGACAGGCTCTATGGCTACACCTTC.